These 3 T cell receptor beta chains were all obtained from the same sample, sequenced in a study of T cells in Graves' hyperthyroidism and ophthalmopathy. TCR beta CDR3 regions were amplified from RNA. HTBI primers were the set used in a first-round RT-PCR of the TCR CDR3. Each CDR3 protein is one row after TCRdb ran MiXCR on the multiplex PCR reads. In the table there are 350,000 or so distinct CDR3 sequences, 18% of which are singletons. Sequenced: blood. Source of these receptors: a woman in her thirties or forties with Graves' ophthalmopathy.

This clonotype was recorded many times. The J gene is TRBJ1-5, the V gene TRBV30; D is unresolved. The germline V and J ends were trimmed by 1 base and 5 bases, with 9 bases remaining between them. There are 13 residues in the CDR3. CDR1 GTSNPN and CDR2 SVGIG come from the germline V gene (reference sequence). CDR3 sequence reads: CAWSEGRDQPQHF. The DNA for the CDR3 is TGTGCCTGGAGTGAAGGACGCGATCAGCCCCAGCATTTT. Using reference TRBV30 and TRBJ1-5 for the parts outside the CDR3, the full variable domain is SQTIHQWPATLVQPVGSPLSLECTVEGTSNPNLYWYRQAAGRGLQLLFYSVGIGQISSEVPQNLSASRPQDRQFILSSKKLLLSDSGFYLCAWSEGRDQPQHFGDGTRLSIL.

This rearrangement joins TRBV24-1 to TRBJ2-5; 9 bases are shared with TRBD1. The CDR3 sequence is 17 residues long. The V segment lost 4 bases and the J segment 3 bases; nucleotides outside the gene matches: 11. Germline CDR1 is KGHDR and CDR2 is SFDVKD. CDR3 residues: CATSDAAGQGMKETQYF. Written as DNA, the CDR3 is TGTGCCACCAGTGACGCGGCGGGACAGGGTATGAAAGAGACCCAGTACTTC.

This clonotype has at least ten counts. The chain recombines TRBV12-5 with TRBJ1-1, with 9 bases aligning to TRBD1. This CDR3 has 15 residues. V dropped 1 base and J dropped 3; count of bases not matched to a gene: 3. Germline CDR1 is LGHNT and CDR2 is FRNRAP. The CDR3 coding sequence is TGTGCTAGTGGTTTGGGCACAGGGGGCTACACTGAAGCTTTCTTT. As protein: CASGLGTGGYTEAFF.